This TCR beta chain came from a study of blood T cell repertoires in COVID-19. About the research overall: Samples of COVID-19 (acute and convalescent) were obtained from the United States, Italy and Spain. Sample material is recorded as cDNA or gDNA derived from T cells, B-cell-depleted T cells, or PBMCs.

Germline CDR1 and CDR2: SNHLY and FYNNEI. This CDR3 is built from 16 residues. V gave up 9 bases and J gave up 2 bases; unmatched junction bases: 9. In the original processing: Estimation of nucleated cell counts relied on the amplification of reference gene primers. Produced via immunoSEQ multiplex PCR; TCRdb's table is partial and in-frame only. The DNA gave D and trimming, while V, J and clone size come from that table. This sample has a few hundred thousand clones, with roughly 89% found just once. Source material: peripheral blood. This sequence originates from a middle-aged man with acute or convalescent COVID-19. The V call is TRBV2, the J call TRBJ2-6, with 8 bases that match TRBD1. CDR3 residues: CARSRTGYPGANVLTF. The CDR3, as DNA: TGTGCCAGATCCCGGACAGGGTACCCTGGGGCCAACGTCCTGACTTTC. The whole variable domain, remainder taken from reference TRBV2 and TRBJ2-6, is EPEVTQTPSHQVTQMGQEVILRCVPISNHLYFYWYRQILGQKVEFLVSFYNNEISEKSEIFDDQFSVERPDGSNFTLKIRSTKLEDSAMYFCARSRTGYPGANVLTFGAGSRLTVL.